The 27 T cell receptor beta chains given below trace back to one sample, sequenced in a study of blood T cells in healthy people across ages. Then a second PCR, running roughly 7 to 11 cycles, was carried out with a sample-barcoded 5' primer and a J-beta primer mix. TCRdb itself ran the 5' RACE reads through MiXCR, one entry per CDR3 protein. The profile covers approximately 770,000 distinct CDR3 sequences, with 55% to 70% appearing a single time and about 20% taken by the ten largest. The source material was blood. These receptors all come from a man in his thirties or forties in good health.

This clonotype came up a few times. The V call is TRBV20-1, the J call TRBJ2-5; 14 nucleotides agree with TRBD2. This CDR3 has 15 amino acids. Germline values: CDR1 DFQATT, CDR2 SNEGSKA (reference sequence). After removal of 5 bases from V and 5 bases from J, the junction contained 7 bases not matched to a gene. CDR3 sequence: CSAGPTSGRAETQYF. The CDR3, as DNA: TGCAGTGCTGGTCCGACTAGCGGGAGGGCGGAGACCCAGTACTTC.

In this sample, this clonotype turned up a few times. V usage is TRBV6-2 or TRBV6-3 and J usage is TRBJ2-5, with 7 bases identical to TRBD2. The J call may be wrong; the DNA end is better matched by TRBJ2-7. The germline CDR1 and CDR2 sequences are MNHEY and SVGEGT. The CDR3 runs 14 residues. This chain's CDR3 is CASTHPRAGDEQYF. CDR3 nucleotide sequence: TGTGCCAGCACCCACCCGAGGGCGGGGGACGAGCAGTACTTC.

This clonotype was seen just once. The chain has TRBV4-1 and TRBJ2-7, with 11 bases identical to TRBD2. The CDR3 is made up of 15 amino acids. Germline V gives CDR1 MGHRA, CDR2 YSYEKL. V was clipped by 3 bases and J by 6 bases; unmatched bases: 7. The CDR3, as DNA: TGCGCCAGCAGCCACATAGCGGGAGGGCTCGCCGAGCAGTACTTC. Protein sequence: CASSHIAGGLAEQYF.

The gene calls are TRBV12-3 or TRBV12-4 and TRBJ2-1; D unresolved. The CDR3 has 14 residues. Trimming removed 8 bases at V and 8 bases at J, with 19 bases between. The CDR3 DNA follows: TGTGCCAGCGGACCTCCCCGGGTTCCTCATGAGCAGTTCTTC. This translates into CASGPPRVPHEQFF.

As concerns this clonotype: The junction shows a germline mismatch at one end, possibly a read error. The chain combines TRBV13 with TRBJ1-4; the D gene is possibly TRBD1 (5 bases). CDR3 length: 14 residues. Germline lookup yields CDR1 PRHDT and CDR2 FYEKMQ (reference sequence). The CDR3 region is CASSLRGAPEKLFF. CDR3 DNA: TGTGCCAGCAGCTTGCGCGGGGCTCCAGAAAAGCTGTTTTTT. Full variable domain (missing parts from reference TRBV13 and TRBJ1-4): AAGVIQSPRHLIKEKRETATLKCYPIPRHDTVYWYQQGPGQDPQFLISFYEKMQSDKGSIPDRFSAQQFSDYHSELNMSSLELGDSALYFCASSLRGAPEKLFFGSGTQLSVL.

The chain has TRBV3-1 and TRBJ2-5, with D unclear. V lost 2 bases, J lost 0 bases, and 4 bases lay in between. The CDR3 sequence is 13 residues long. The germline V gene has CDR1 LGHDT and CDR2 YNNKEL (reference sequence). The CDR3 loop is CASSQTNQETQYF. Written as DNA, the CDR3 is TGTGCCAGCAGCCAAACTAACCAAGAGACCCAGTACTTC.

This rearrangement joins TRBV7-2 to TRBJ2-3; 8 bases are a match to TRBD2. CDR3 length: 14 residues. With V trimmed by 4 bases and J by 4 bases, 4 bases remained unmatched. Germline values: CDR1 SGHTA, CDR2 FQGNSA. CDR3: CASSSPGGSDTQYF. CDR3 DNA: TGTGCCAGCAGCTCCCCGGGAGGGTCAGATACGCAGTATTTT.

The chain carries TRBV28 and TRBJ2-7, with TRBD1 identical over 8 bases. V shed 6 bases, J shed 3 bases, and the junction held 10 bases outside the gene matches. This CDR3 has 15 residues. Germline V CDR1 and CDR2: MDHEN, SYDVKM. In DNA, the CDR3 is TGTGCCAGCAGACAATCAGGGGGCGCGATCTACGAGCAGTACTTC. This gives the protein CASRQSGGAIYEQYF.

J is TRBJ2-5 and V is TRBV9; D is undetermined. With the DNA end fitting TRBJ2-7 better, the J assignment may be wrong. The CDR3 extends over 13 amino acids. Per the germline V gene, CDR1 is SGDLS and CDR2 is YYNGEE. The CDR3 reads CASSVAGATEQYF. CDR3 coding DNA: TGTGCCAGCAGCGTAGCTGGTGCGACCGAGCAGTACTTC.

This rearrangement joins TRBV4-2 to TRBJ2-1, with 12 bases that match TRBD2. This CDR3 contains 15 residues. Germline-derived CDR1 and CDR2 are LGHNA and YNFKEQ. Trimming cost V 5 bases and J 13 bases; bases outside gene matches: 12. The CDR3 bases are TGTGCCAGCAGCTCCCTAGCGGGAGGGCCAGAGACCCAGTTCTTC. Its protein product is CASSSLAGGPETQFF.

The chain is built from TRBV12-3 or TRBV12-4 and TRBJ1-4; D is unclear. The CDR3 is 15 amino acids. Trimming shortened V by 5 bases and J by 3 bases, and 13 bases separated the two germline ends. Here the CDR3 reads CASSPLPLSNEKLFF. CDR3 bases: TGTGCCAGCAGTCCCCTACCGCTATCTAATGAAAAACTGTTTTTT.

For this clonotype: Possible read error: a much larger clone is one base away. The J gene is TRBJ2-5, the V gene TRBV5-1; TRBD1 might be the D (5 bases). Germline V gives CDR1 SGHRS, CDR2 YFSETQ. CDR3 length: 21 residues. V lost 3 bases, J lost 11 bases, and 41 bases lay in between. The CDR3 region has the DNA TGCGCCAGCAGCTCGACTCTGGGAAGATTGAACGCCGGCCAGGGTGATAATAAGCAGTACTTC. This translates into CASSSTLGRLNAGQGDNKQYF.

To note about this clonotype: An end of the junction differs from the germline gene, which may be a read error. The chain joins TRBV9 to TRBJ1-1; D remains ambiguous. This CDR3 is built from 16 residues. Looked up from germline, CDR1 is SGDLS and CDR2 is YYNGEE. Here the CDR3 DNA reads TGTGCCGGCAGCGTAGACCCTGGTAAGGATGGCACTGAAGCTTTCTTT. Its translation: CAGSVDPGKDGTEAFF. Filled out from reference TRBV9 and TRBJ1-1, the complete variable domain reads DSGVTQTPKHLITATGQRVTLRCSPRSGDLSVYWYQQSLDQGLQFLIQYYNGEERAKGNILERFSAQQFPDLHSELNLSSLELGDSALYFCAGSVDPGKDGTEAFFGQGTRLTVV.

This clonotype was seen more than once but under ten times. The CDR3 DNA follows: TGTGCCAGCAGCTTATTGGGCGCTGGCGAGCAAGCAGATACGCAGTATTTT. Its translation: CASSLLGAGEQADTQYF. The rearrangement links TRBV7-2 to TRBJ2-3; the D is unclear. The CDR3 extends over 17 amino acids. V was pared by 2 bases and J by 4 bases, with 19 bases between. Germline lookup yields CDR1 SGHTA and CDR2 FQGNSA. Full variable domain (outside the CDR3, taken from reference TRBV7-2 and TRBJ2-3): GAGVSQSPSNKVTEKGKDVELRCDPISGHTALYWYRQSLGQGLEFLIYFQGNSAPDKSGLPSDRFSAERTGGSVSTLTIQRTQQEDSAVYLCASSLLGAGEQADTQYFGPGTRLTVL.

V gene TRBV7-6 combines with J gene TRBJ2-7; D unresolved. Germline V gene lookup returns CDR1 SGHVS and CDR2 FNYEAQ. V gave up 1 base and J gave up 3 bases, with 16 bases separating them. The length of the CDR3 is 16 residues. The CDR3 region has the DNA TGTGCCAGCAGCTTAGGACCAGACACGAAATACTACGAGCAGTACTTC. It translates to CASSLGPDTKYYEQYF. The whole variable domain, remainder taken from reference TRBV7-6 and TRBJ2-7, is GAGVSQSPRYKVTKRGQDVALRCDPISGHVSLYWYRQALGQGPEFLTYFNYEAQQDKSGLPNDRFSAERPEGSISTLTIQRTEQRDSAMYRCASSLGPDTKYYEQYFGPGTRLTVT.

This clonotype was recorded at least ten times. This sequence joins TRBV11-3 and TRBJ2-1; 8 bases are a match to TRBD2. Germline trimming cut 0 bases from V and 8 bases from J; bases unmatched to any gene: 9. CDR1 and CDR2 from the germline V gene are SGHNT and YENEEA. This CDR3 spans 16 amino acids. CDR3 protein: CASSLDGREGRDEQFF. CDR3 nucleotide sequence: TGTGCCAGCAGCTTAGATGGCCGGGAGGGCCGGGATGAGCAGTTCTTC.

This clonotype came up a few times. V is TRBV20-1 and J is TRBJ1-2, with D possibly TRBD1 on 5 matching bases. With 0 bases removed from V and 7 bases from J, the gap between germline ends came to 12 bases. There are 13 residues in the CDR3. The germline V gene encodes CDR1 DFQATT and CDR2 SNEGSKA (reference sequence). The CDR3 coding sequence is TGCAGTGCTAGAGATAGACAGATAGGTGGCTACACCTTC. Its protein is CSARDRQIGGYTF.

The chain uses TRBV20-1 and TRBJ2-4; D may be TRBD2 (6 bases). The J call could be wrong; TRBJ2-7 is a better fit for the DNA end. CDR1 DFQATT and CDR2 SNEGSKA come from the germline V gene (reference sequence). This CDR3 region has 14 residues. In DNA, the CDR3 is TGCAGTGCTAGGCCCCCCGGGCGGGACTACGAGCAGTACTTC. Encoded protein: CSARPPGRDYEQYF.

The V gene is TRBV7-2, the J gene TRBJ2-7; the D is unclear. The J call is doubtful: the DNA matches TRBJ2-5 better. CDR1 is SGHTA, CDR2 FQGNSA, per germline. The CDR3 is 13 amino acids. The CDR3 sequence: CASSASASETQYF. Written as DNA, the CDR3 is TGTGCCAGCAGCGCGAGCGCCTCAGAGACCCAGTACTTC.

The count of this clonotype is one. This chain joins TRBV7-2 and TRBJ2-1; 7 bases align to TRBD1. The CDR3 consists of 12 residues. Trimming at V came to 5 bases and at J to 15 bases, leaving 10 bases not matched to a gene. Germline CDR1 SGHTA, CDR2 FQGNSA. The CDR3 DNA follows: TGTGCCAGCAGCCCTCTCAGGGGGAATCGGTTCTTC. Its translation is CASSPLRGNRFF. Variable domain in full (rest from reference TRBV7-2 and TRBJ2-1): GAGVSQSPSNKVTEKGKDVELRCDPISGHTALYWYRQSLGQGLEFLIYFQGNSAPDKSGLPSDRFSAERTGGSVSTLTIQRTQQEDSAVYLCASSPLRGNRFFGPGTRLTVL.

On this clonotype: At one of its ends the junction is not consistent with the germline gene, which may arise from a read error. CDR3 protein: CASSPPNPGGIIRGETQYF. CDR3 coding DNA: TGTGCTAGCTCACCACCGAATCCAGGGGGCATTATAAGAGGAGAGACCCAGTACTTC. V and J are TRBV18 and TRBJ2-5; TRBD1 aligns across 8 bases. CDR3 length: 19 residues. Germline V gene data show CDR1 as KGHSH and CDR2 as LQKENI.

This clonotype showed up just once. The rearrangement joins TRBV3-1 to TRBJ2-7; 7 bases are a match to TRBD1. The closer fit of TRBJ2-5 to the DNA end suggests the J call may be wrong. The length of the CDR3 is 15 residues. In germline, CDR1 is LGHDT, CDR2 YNNKEL (reference sequence). Here the CDR3 DNA reads TGTGCCAGCAGCCAAGATGGGTCAGGGGGAGAGACCCAGTACTTC. Protein sequence: CASSQDGSGGETQYF.

The chain joins TRBV21-1 to TRBJ2-7. TRBV21-1 is classified as a pseudogene. The CDR3 loop spans 14 amino acids. CDR3 sequence: CASSTHRSRYEQYF. CDR3 nucleotides: TGTGCCAGCAGCACTCACAGAAGCCGCTACGAGCAGTACTTC.

CDR3 nucleotides: TGTGCCAGCAGAAAGGGGGGAAGGGGCTATGAGCAGTTCTTC. Translating gives CASRKGGRGYEQFF. The chain has TRBV7-9 and TRBJ2-1; perhaps D is TRBD1 or TRBD2 (6 bases each). With 6 bases removed from V and 8 bases from J, the gap between germline ends came to 17 bases. The CDR3 length is 14 residues. The germline gives CDR1 SEHNR, CDR2 FQNEAQ (reference sequence).

The chain recombines TRBV28 with TRBJ2-7, with D maybe TRBD1 (5 bases). The CDR3 runs to 13 residues. The V gene lost 8 bases and the J gene lost 7 bases, with 18 bases spanning the gap. From germline, CDR1 is MDHEN and CDR2 SYDVKM. CDR3 DNA sequence: TGTGCCAGCCACAGGTCCGCGATGGAGGAGCAGTACTTC. Protein product: CASHRSAMEEQYF.

The chain recombines TRBV7-2 with TRBJ1-3; D might be TRBD1 (5 bases). The CDR3 runs 16 residues. Trimming stripped 3 bases from V and 2 bases from J, with 14 bases between. Germline lookup yields CDR1 SGHTA and CDR2 FQGNSA. The CDR3 region has the DNA TGTGCCAGCAGCTTGGGGGGAGTTGCAACTGGAAACACCATATATTTT. Residues: CASSLGGVATGNTIYF.

The chain has TRBV7-2 and TRBJ2-1; D remains ambiguous. Germline CDR1 reads SGHTA; CDR2 reads FQGNSA. The CDR3 is 15 amino acids. The germline V and J ends were trimmed by 1 base and 1 base, with 8 bases remaining between them. This CDR3 is CASSLVRESYNEQFF. The DNA of the CDR3 is TGTGCCAGCAGCTTAGTCCGCGAATCCTACAATGAGCAGTTCTTC. The full variable domain, rest sourced from reference TRBV7-2 and TRBJ2-1, is GAGVSQSPSNKVTEKGKDVELRCDPISGHTALYWYRQSLGQGLEFLIYFQGNSAPDKSGLPSDRFSAERTGGSVSTLTIQRTQQEDSAVYLCASSLVRESYNEQFFGPGTRLTVL.